The 25 T cell receptor beta chains presented below share a single source sample, sequenced in a study of T-cell reconstitution after alpha-beta-depleted transplantation in children. A library of TCRbeta sequences, prepared with unique molecular identifiers, was generated. TCRdb re-called the PCR reads with MiXCR, one entry per CDR3 protein. The sample has hundreds of thousands of distinct CDR3 sequences; around 15% are singletons. The sample here was PBMCs, mostly from graft donor cells, taken 360 days after TCRalphabeta/CD19-depleted stem cell transplant. Every receptor here comes from a boy younger than two who had a stem cell transplant for Wiskott-Aldrich syndrome, so the T cells may come from the graft donor.

The chain uses TRBV7-2 and TRBJ2-1; 14 bases line up with TRBD2. Germline CDR1 and CDR2: SGHTA and FQGNSA. Trimming cost V 5 bases and J 7 bases; bases outside gene matches: 10. The CDR3 is made up of 17 amino acids. CDR3 sequence reads: CASSLTWGLAGDNEQFF. In nucleotides, the CDR3 is TGTGCCAGCAGCCTAACCTGGGGACTAGCGGGGGATAATGAGCAGTTCTTC.

The chain combines TRBV12-3 or TRBV12-4 with TRBJ2-5; a possible D gene is TRBD2 (5 bases). The CDR3 length is 13 residues. V dropped 6 bases and J dropped 2 bases, with 10 bases sitting between them. The CDR3 nucleotides read TGTGCCAGCAGCTGGAGACTACAAGAGACCCAGTACTTC. This translates into CASSWRLQETQYF.

This clonotype was picked up a small number of times. The rearrangement joins TRBV5-1 to TRBJ2-5; TRBD2 matches at 11 bases. CDR1 and CDR2 (germline): SGHRS, YFSETQ. CDR3 size: 15 residues. V lost 4 bases and J lost 3; bases outside the gene matches: 5. CDR3 DNA sequence: TGCGCCAGCAGCCCGGTGACTAGCGGGAAAGAGACCCAGTACTTC. The encoded protein is CASSPVTSGKETQYF.

The V and J genes are TRBV5-1 and TRBJ1-2; the D is unclear. This CDR3 region has 14 residues. V lost 1 base and J 3 bases, leaving 10 bases between the germline ends. The germline CDR1 and CDR2 sequences are SGHRS and YFSETQ. The CDR3 sequence is CASSLRGEDYGYTF. As DNA, the CDR3 is TGCGCCAGCAGCTTGCGAGGAGAAGACTATGGCTACACCTTC.

The chain uses TRBV21-1 and TRBJ2-2; TRBD2 is taken as the D call from the table, unchecked against the DNA. TRBV21-1 is recorded as a pseudogene. There are 15 residues in the CDR3. Here the CDR3 DNA reads TGTGCCAGCAGCATTCCGGGACTAGCCCAGGGGGAGCTGTTTTTT. Translated: CASSIPGLAQGELFF.

The chain combines TRBV5-1 with TRBJ2-7; D remains unclear. Trimming took off 4 bases at V and 0 bases at J, with 17 bases between the two ends. This CDR3 has 16 amino acids. CDR1 is SGHRS, CDR2 YFSETQ, per germline. The CDR3 loop reads CASSKSNRLPSYEQYF. As DNA, the CDR3 is TGCGCCAGCAGCAAAAGTAATCGACTCCCCTCCTACGAGCAGTACTTC.

The chain couples TRBV6-2 or TRBV6-3 to TRBJ2-2; 8 bases fit TRBD1. Germline V gene sequence: CDR1 MNHEY, CDR2 SVGEGT. The CDR3 runs to 15 residues. Trimming took 1 base from V and 7 from J; bases not matched to a gene: 5. The CDR3 loop is CASSYFGQGNGELFF. The DNA of the CDR3 is TGTGCCAGCAGTTACTTTGGACAGGGAAACGGGGAGCTGTTTTTT.

Many counts were recorded for this clonotype. The chain couples TRBV5-1 to TRBJ2-3, with D possibly TRBD2 on 5 matching bases. Trimming took 2 bases from V and 1 from J, leaving 8 bases between them. The CDR3 loop spans 14 amino acids. Germline V gene lookup returns CDR1 SGHRS and CDR2 YFSETQ. CDR3: CASSFEGGTDTQYF. CDR3 DNA sequence: TGCGCCAGCAGCTTTGAGGGTGGCACAGATACGCAGTATTTT.

This clonotype was recorded only once. The rearrangement links TRBV24-1 to TRBJ2-5, with 9 nucleotides matching TRBD1. Germline loops: CDR1 KGHDR, CDR2 SFDVKD. Trimming at V came to 7 bases and at J to 4 bases, leaving 9 bases not matched to a gene. This CDR3 contains 15 residues. The CDR3 bases are TGTGCCACCAGCAAGCCGGGACAGGGAAGAGAGACCCAGTACTTC. This sequence encodes CATSKPGQGRETQYF.

This sequence joins TRBV20-1 and TRBJ2-3, with TRBD1 matching over 11 bases. Germline CDR1 and CDR2: DFQATT and SNEGSKA (reference sequence). The CDR3 covers 12 residues. The CDR3 is CGGDRGTDTQYF. CDR3 DNA: TGCGGCGGGGACAGGGGGACAGATACGCAGTATTTT.

The genes are TRBV5-1 and TRBJ2-3; possible D gene TRBD2, 6 bases. This CDR3 spans 15 amino acids. Trimming left V 4 bases short and J 2 bases short, with 14 bases between. CDR1 and CDR2 from the germline V gene are SGHRS and YFSETQ. CDR3 DNA: TGCGCCAGCAGCAGGTGGGCGGGAATCACAGATACGCAGTATTTT. This codes for CASSRWAGITDTQYF. Using reference TRBV5-1 and TRBJ2-3 for the parts outside the CDR3, the full variable domain is KAGVTQTPRYLIKTRGQQVTLSCSPISGHRSVSWYQQTPGQGLQFLFEYFSETQRNKGNFPGRFSGRQFSNSRSEMNVSTLELGDSALYLCASSRWAGITDTQYFGPGTRLTVL.

This clonotype appeared a few times. The genes are TRBV7-9 and TRBJ2-5, with 8 nucleotides matching TRBD1. V shed 5 bases and J 2 bases; nucleotides not matched to a gene: 13. Germline V CDR1 and CDR2: SEHNR, FQNEAQ (reference sequence). The CDR3 loop spans 17 amino acids. CDR3 bases: TGTGCCAGCAGCCGAGCGAGGGACAGGTTCATTCAAGAGACCCAGTACTTC. Translating gives CASSRARDRFIQETQYF.

This clonotype has just a few counts. V is TRBV12-3 or TRBV12-4 and J is TRBJ2-3; 8 nucleotides match TRBD2. This CDR3 region has 14 residues. Trimming took 6 bases from V and 3 from J; bases not matched to a gene: 5. The CDR3 nucleotides read TGTGCCAGCAGAATTAGCGGGGCTACAGATACGCAGTATTTT. It specifies CASRISGATDTQYF.

CDR3 residues: CASSEQAGSQETQYF. CDR3 DNA sequence: TGTGCCAGCAGTGAACAGGCAGGGTCCCAAGAGACCCAGTACTTC. The rearrangement joins TRBV6-1 to TRBJ2-5; the D gene is possibly TRBD1 (5 bases). Looked up from germline, CDR1 is MNHNS and CDR2 is SASEGT. V gave up 2 bases and J gave up 1 base, with 11 bases separating them. The CDR3 totals 15 residues.

The chain uses TRBV19 and TRBJ2-6, with D perhaps given as TRBD1 or TRBD2 (5 bases each). The CDR3 sequence is 15 residues long. Germline V lookup: CDR1 LNHDA, CDR2 SQIVND (reference sequence). The germline V and J ends were trimmed by 3 bases and 4 bases, with 10 bases remaining between them. The CDR3 DNA sequence: TGTGCCAGTAGTATGGATGGGACCGGGGCCAACGTCCTGACTTTC. Protein sequence: CASSMDGTGANVLTF.

The chain carries TRBV5-1 and TRBJ2-1; 8 bases match TRBD1. CDR1 is SGHRS and CDR2 is YFSETQ in the germline V gene. V shed 0 bases, J shed 4 bases, and the junction held 3 bases outside the gene matches. The CDR3 is 15 amino acids. CDR3 DNA sequence: TGCGCCAGCAGCTTGGCGGGACAGGCGTACAATGAGCAGTTCTTC. As protein: CASSLAGQAYNEQFF.

This clonotype was counted between two and nine times. V and J are TRBV20-1 and TRBJ2-3; 7 bases fit TRBD2. Germline CDR1 and CDR2: DFQATT and SNEGSKA (reference sequence). V dropped 4 bases and J dropped 2; count of bases not matched to a gene: 6. This CDR3 spans 14 amino acids. The CDR3 loop is CSAIRLAFTDTQYF. Written as DNA, the CDR3 is TGCAGTGCTATTAGACTAGCCTTCACAGATACGCAGTATTTT.

This clonotype was recorded a few times. The V call is TRBV4-1, the J call TRBJ2-3; D unresolved. Trimming left V 0 bases short and J 4 bases short, with 11 bases between. The CDR3 extends over 15 amino acids. Germline-derived CDR1 and CDR2 are MGHRA and YSYEKL. The CDR3 DNA is TGCGCCAGCAGCCAAGATCAAGGGTGGGCAGATACGCAGTATTTT. Translated, it gives CASSQDQGWADTQYF.

This rearrangement joins TRBV27 to TRBJ2-5, with TRBD2 as a possible D gene (5 bases). This CDR3 is 14 amino acids long. In germline, CDR1 is MNHEY, CDR2 SMNVEV (reference sequence). The ends were cut back, 2 bases at V and 5 bases at J, with 12 bases in the middle. As DNA, the CDR3 is TGTGCCAGCAGTTTAATCTGGGGAGCGGAGACCCAGTACTTC. Its protein is CASSLIWGAETQYF.

V and J are TRBV27 and TRBJ2-5, with a weak D call TRBD2 (5 bases). The germline CDR1 and CDR2 sequences are MNHEY and SMNVEV (reference sequence). Trimming stripped 3 bases from V and 3 bases from J, with 8 bases between. The CDR3 totals 13 residues. CDR3 protein: CASSFRAEETQYF. The CDR3 DNA follows: TGTGCCAGCAGTTTTAGAGCGGAAGAGACCCAGTACTTC.

The J gene is TRBJ1-2, the V gene TRBV5-1; maybe TRBD1 (5 bases). Germline-derived CDR1 and CDR2 are SGHRS and YFSETQ. The ends were cut back, 1 base at V and 13 bases at J, with 17 bases in the middle. The CDR3 runs 13 residues. The CDR3 region is CASSLKGSGGCTF. In nucleotides, the CDR3 is TGCGCCAGCAGCTTGAAAGGGAGTGGGGGTTGCACCTTC.

This sequence joins TRBV20-1 and TRBJ1-2; D perhaps matches TRBD1 (5 bases). Deletions cut 3 bases from V and 8 bases from J, with 22 bases between. The V gene's germline CDR1 is DFQATT and CDR2 SNEGSKA (reference sequence). This CDR3 contains 15 residues. CDR3 loop: CSASSLAGPWGGYTF. CDR3 nucleotides: TGCAGTGCTAGTTCTCTTGCCGGGCCCTGGGGCGGCTACACCTTC.

This clonotype appeared a few times. This chain uses TRBV28 with TRBJ2-1, with TRBD1 as a possible D gene (5 bases). Germline CDR1 and CDR2: MDHEN and SYDVKM. The V and J ends lost 7 bases and 3 bases respectively, with 16 bases between them. The CDR3 loop spans 15 amino acids. The CDR3 is CASTPQGPIYNEQFF. Here the CDR3 DNA reads TGTGCCAGCACCCCTCAGGGCCCCATCTACAATGAGCAGTTCTTC. Based on the CDR3 plus reference TRBV28 and TRBJ2-1, the full variable domain is DVKVTQSSRYLVKRTGEKVFLECVQDMDHENMFWYRQDPGLGLRLIYFSYDVKMKEKGDIPEGYSVSREKKERFSLILESASTNQTSMYLCASTPQGPIYNEQFFGPGTRLTVL.

This sequence joins TRBV11-2 and TRBJ1-1; the D gene is possibly TRBD1 (5 bases). CDR1 is SGHAT and CDR2 is FQNNGV in the germline V gene. The CDR3 extends over 17 amino acids. The V end lost 0 bases, the J end lost 0 bases, and 14 bases lay between the germline ends. CDR3 in DNA: TGTGCCAGCAGCTTAGATGGGATACAGGCTCTGAACACTGAAGCTTTCTTT. Amino acid sequence: CASSLDGIQALNTEAFF. Full variable domain (outside the CDR3, taken from reference TRBV11-2 and TRBJ1-1): EAGVAQSPRYKIIEKRQSVAFWCNPISGHATLYWYQQILGQGPKLLIQFQNNGVVDDSQLPKDRFSAERLKGVDSTLKIQPAKLEDSAVYLCASSLDGIQALNTEAFFGQGTRLTVV.

This clonotype was observed a handful of times. This rearrangement joins TRBV5-1 to TRBJ2-1; a possible D gene is TRBD1 (7 bases). Per the germline V gene, CDR1 is SGHRS and CDR2 is YFSETQ. Trimming took 1 base from V and 8 from J, leaving 19 bases between them. The length of the CDR3 is 16 residues. Here the CDR3 reads CASSLRAGGPFDEQFF. DNA of the CDR3: TGCGCCAGCAGCTTGAGGGCAGGGGGGCCCTTCGATGAGCAGTTCTTC.